The 13 T cell receptor beta chains in this list originate from one sample, sequenced in a study of blood T cell repertoires in COVID-19. Profiled with immunoSEQ multiplex PCR; TCRdb holds only in-frame clones, not every one. The sample lists about 150,000 clones; roughly nine tenths were seen once. Sequenced input: peripheral blood. These receptors were taken from a man aged 50 or older with acute or convalescent COVID-19.

The chain couples TRBV6-5 to TRBJ2-1; the D gene is possibly TRBD2 (5 bases). V was cut by 5 bases and J by 5 bases, with 10 bases left in between. The CDR3 loop spans 13 amino acids. Germline values: CDR1 MNHEY, CDR2 SVGAGI. CDR3 residues: CASSTTRHNEQFF. The DNA of the CDR3 is TGTGCCAGCAGTACAACTAGGCACAATGAGCAGTTCTTC.

The chain combines TRBV6-2 or TRBV6-3 with TRBJ2-3, with 9 bases that match TRBD2. CDR1 is MNHEY, CDR2 SVGEGT, per germline. The CDR3 extends over 19 amino acids. After removal of 0 bases from V and 0 bases from J, the junction contained 10 bases not matched to a gene. CDR3 amino acids: CASSYSAKAGGRSTDTQYF. The CDR3 DNA reads as TGTGCCAGCAGTTACTCGGCTAAGGCGGGGGGGCGGAGCACAGATACGCAGTATTTT.

The chain couples TRBV19 to TRBJ1-2, with TRBD1 matching over 7 bases. V trimming: 4 bases; J trimming: 0 bases; junction bases outside the gene matches: 5. CDR1 and CDR2 (germline): LNHDA, SQIVND (reference sequence). This CDR3 has 15 amino acids. The CDR3 nucleotides read TGTGCCAGTAGTACGACAGGGCCGCCTAACTATGGCTACACCTTC. Translating it yields CASSTTGPPNYGYTF.

V is TRBV6-5 and J is TRBJ1-2; tentatively, D is TRBD1 (6 bases). CDR3 length: 13 amino acids. The germline V and J ends were trimmed by 4 bases and 2 bases, with 8 bases remaining between them. Per the germline V gene, CDR1 is MNHEY and CDR2 is SVGAGI. CDR3 nucleotide sequence: TGTGCCAGCAGTTCGGGGACAAACTATGGCTACACCTTC. This sequence encodes CASSSGTNYGYTF.

The chain links TRBV6-1 to TRBJ2-7; 8 nucleotides align to TRBD2. Germline CDR1 is MNHNS and CDR2 is SASEGT. With 0 bases clipped from V and 0 bases from J, the junction kept 7 bases outside the gene matches. This CDR3 has 17 amino acids. The chain's CDR3 is CASSEARVAGSSYEQYF. CDR3 DNA sequence: TGTGCCAGCAGTGAAGCGCGTGTAGCGGGGTCCTCCTACGAGCAGTACTTC.

With respect to this clone: The junction shows a germline mismatch at one end, possibly a read error. The chain couples TRBV15 to TRBJ1-1; D is unclear. Germline CDR1 is LNHNV and CDR2 is YYDKDF (reference sequence). This CDR3 has 11 amino acids. CDR3 DNA: TGTGCCACGAGCACAGACACTGAAGCTTTCTTT. Protein sequence: CATSTDTEAFF.

The rearrangement joins TRBV3-1 (or the pseudogene TRBV3-2) to TRBJ2-7, with D possibly matching TRBD2 (5 bases). Germline CDR1 is LGHDT and CDR2 is YNNKEL (reference sequence). Trimming left V 3 bases short and J 3 bases short, with 12 bases between. This CDR3 is 14 amino acids long. The CDR3 DNA reads TGTGCCAGCAGCCATGGATTGGCGGGCTACGAGCAGTACTTC. Protein sequence: CASSHGLAGYEQYF.

This clone came up a few times. V and J are TRBV7-8 and TRBJ1-1; a possible D gene is TRBD1 (6 bases). The CDR3 sequence is 14 residues long. Germline V gene sequence: CDR1 SGHVS, CDR2 FQNEAQ. V lost 5 bases to trimming and J lost 0 bases, with 10 bases between them. In DNA form, the CDR3 reads TGTGCCAGCAGCGCCGGACAGTTGAACACTGAAGCTTTCTTT. It translates to CASSAGQLNTEAFF.

V and J are TRBV7-2 and TRBJ2-1, with 7 bases fitting TRBD2. The CDR3 runs 15 residues. Germline V gives CDR1 SGHTA, CDR2 FQGNSA. V trimming: 8 bases; J trimming: 4 bases; junction bases outside the gene matches: 11. The CDR3 sequence: CASGAGSMGYNEQFF. Written as DNA, the CDR3 is TGTGCCAGCGGAGCGGGATCAATGGGGTACAATGAGCAGTTCTTC.

This rearrangement joins TRBV29-1 to TRBJ2-5; 7 bases match TRBD2. This CDR3 has 12 amino acids. V was clipped by 5 bases and J by 7 bases; unmatched bases: 7. The germline V gene has CDR1 SQVTM and CDR2 ANQGSEA. The CDR3 DNA is TGCAGCGTTTCGAGCGGGGTGGTGACCCAGTACTTC. Translation gives CSVSSGVVTQYF.

The rearrangement links TRBV21-1 to TRBJ2-4; TRBD1, the D gene given by the table, was not confirmed from the DNA. TRBV21-1 is described as a pseudogene. This CDR3 is 17 amino acids long. The DNA for the CDR3 is TGTGCCAGCAGCAAAGTTGCGGGACAGAAAGCCAAAAACATTCAGTACTTC. Its translation is CASSKVAGQKAKNIQYF.

The chain recombines TRBV30 with TRBJ2-3; 10 bases are shared with TRBD2. CDR1 and CDR2 from the germline V gene are GTSNPN and SVGIG (reference sequence). V shed 3 bases, J shed 1 base, and the junction held 1 base outside the gene matches. The CDR3 has 14 residues. The CDR3 nucleotides read TGTGCCTGGAGGCTAGCGGGGGGCACAGATACGCAGTATTTT. Amino acids: CAWRLAGGTDTQYF.

The chain has TRBV10-3 and TRBJ1-2; possibly TRBD1 for D (6 bases). Germline V lookup: CDR1 ENHRY, CDR2 SYGVKD. Trimming removed 4 bases at V and 6 bases at J, with 15 bases between. This CDR3 comprises 14 residues. The CDR3 is CAISVQGLRDGYTF. The CDR3 nucleotides are TGTGCCATCAGTGTTCAGGGGCTAAGGGATGGCTACACCTTC.